This note documents a single T cell receptor (beta chain) sequence. Here immunoSEQ multiplex PCR was the method, and the copy in TCRdb shows in-frame clones only, minus some. This table has fewer than 250,000 clones, over 75% appearing once. This specimen belongs to a study of blood T cell repertoires in COVID-19. Study overall: From T cells, B-cell-depleted T cells, or PBMCs came the material, which was cDNA or gDNA.

Germline trimming cut 4 bases from V and 4 bases from J; bases unmatched to any gene: 3. This CDR3 is built from 14 residues. Germline V gene sequence: CDR1 MNHEY, CDR2 SVGAGI. Grouping used clinical history reported by participants in a survey and questionnaire. The clonotype was recovered from a woman aged 40 to 49 with acute COVID-19. Input material: PBMCs or T cells enriched from blood (not recorded which). This sequence joins TRBV6-5 and TRBJ2-5, with 10 bases matching TRBD1. Here the CDR3 reads CASSFRDRGETQYF. The CDR3 region has the DNA TGTGCCAGCAGTTTCCGGGACAGGGGAGAGACCCAGTACTTC.